This TCR beta chain was profiled in a study of T cell repertoires in cytomegalovirus infection. For this clonotype: Its specificity is unknown.

Germline CDR1 is SGHTS and CDR2 is YDEGEE. The CDR3 is 15 residues long. The V segment lost 4 bases and the J segment 0 bases; nucleotides outside the gene matches: 3. One entry per CDR3 protein results from TCRdb running MiXCR on the reads. In the table there are 900,000 to 950,000 distinct CDR3 sequences, roughly a third of which are singletons. The sequences come from cultured CD8+ T cells from PBMCs, collected from culture after CMV antigen stimulation. The receptor was derived from a human donor in good health (CMV status not recorded). Some clones in this sample may be carry-over from other donors' samples. The gene calls are TRBV5-8 and TRBJ2-3, with 9 bases aligning to TRBD1. CDR3 loop: CASSTGQGSTDTQYF. The CDR3 DNA sequence: TGTGCCAGCAGCACGGGACAGGGTAGCACAGATACGCAGTATTTT.